Below, one TCR beta chain is given with its context. Produced via immunoSEQ multiplex PCR; TCRdb's table is partial and in-frame only. The sample includes tens of thousands of clones, roughly nine tenths of them seen just once. The data were taken from a study of T cell changes during pregnancy in multiple sclerosis. V was cut by 5 bases and J by 4 bases, with 8 bases left in between. The CDR3 length is 13 residues. The germline V gene encodes CDR1 MGHDK and CDR2 SYGVNS. The sample in question was CD4+ T cells from peripheral blood mononuclear cells, obtained before pregnancy. This clonotype was obtained from a female donor with multiple sclerosis, enrolled in a pregnancy study. The V and J genes are TRBV25-1 and TRBJ1-4, with D unresolved. In DNA form, the CDR3 reads TGTGCCAGCAGTCGGGTCATTAATGAAAAACTGTTTTTT. This codes for CASSRVINEKLFF.